This T cell receptor beta chain was observed in a study of T cells expressing NK-cell markers. TCRdb reprocessed the 5' RACE reads and reports one entry per CDR3 protein, with no DNA. The sample has some 340,000 distinct CDR3 sequences; the top ten hold under 6.5%. CDR1 DFQATT and CDR2 SNEGSKA come from the germline V gene (reference sequence). This CDR3 is built from 14 residues. The chain couples TRBV20-1 to TRBJ2-3; the TRBD1 assignment by TCRdb is unverifiable without DNA. The receptor's source is a man aged 18-70 years in good health. Sequencing was carried out using blood T cells: a sorted CD56 or NKG2C T cell subset, CD4+ or CD8+ T cells, or bulk PBMC T cells (not recorded which). The CDR3 sequence is CSASSREKADTQYF.